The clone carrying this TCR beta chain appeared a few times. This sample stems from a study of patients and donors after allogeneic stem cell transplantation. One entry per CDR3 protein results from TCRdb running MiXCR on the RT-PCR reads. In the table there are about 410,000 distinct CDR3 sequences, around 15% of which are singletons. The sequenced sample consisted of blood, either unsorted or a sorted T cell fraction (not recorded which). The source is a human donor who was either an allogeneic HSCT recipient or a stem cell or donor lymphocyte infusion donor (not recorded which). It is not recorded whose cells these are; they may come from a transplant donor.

The DNA of the CDR3 is TGCAGTGCTAGGGGGACTAGCGGTAGCTCCTACGAGCAGTACTTC. Residues: CSARGTSGSSYEQYF. This rearrangement joins TRBV20-1 to TRBJ2-7; 11 bases agree with TRBD2. The germline V gene encodes CDR1 DFQATT and CDR2 SNEGSKA (reference sequence). This CDR3 contains 15 residues. Trimming took 3 bases from V and 0 from J; bases not matched to a gene: 4.